A single sample gave rise to the 21 T cell receptor beta chains below, sequenced in a study of blood T cell repertoires in COVID-19. Measured with immunoSEQ multiplex PCR; TCRdb has only the in-frame clones, and not every one. Of around 200,000 clones in the sample, about 90% are singletons; the top ten hold less than 1.5%. Sequencing was performed on PBMCs or T cells enriched from blood (not recorded which). These receptors originate from a man aged 30 to 39 who had recovered from COVID-19.

J is TRBJ2-2 and V is TRBV19; 9 positions agree with TRBD1. CDR1 and CDR2 (germline): LNHDA, SQIVND (reference sequence). The CDR3 is 17 residues long. V lost 9 bases to trimming and J lost 3 bases; unmatched junction nucleotides: 14. CDR3 protein: CASFPGQGNPDTGELFF. Here the CDR3 DNA reads TGTGCCAGCTTTCCGGGACAGGGTAATCCGGACACCGGGGAGCTGTTTTTT.

The rearrangement uses TRBV4-3 and TRBJ2-6, with a possible D match to TRBD1 (6 bases). Trimming took off 2 bases at V and 4 bases at J, with 12 bases between the two ends. The CDR3 has 16 amino acids. CDR1 and CDR2 (germline): LGHNA, YSLEER. CDR3 loop: CASSQSGTTGANVLTF. Here the CDR3 DNA reads TGCGCCAGCAGCCAAAGTGGGACAACCGGGGCCAACGTCCTGACTTTC.

The rearrangement links TRBV11-2 to TRBJ1-3; 9 bases map to TRBD1. The ends lost 1 base at V and 2 bases at J; junction bases unmatched: 6. Germline lookup yields CDR1 SGHAT and CDR2 FQNNGV. The CDR3 consists of 17 residues. CDR3 amino acids: CASSLALTGGAGNTIYF. CDR3 DNA: TGTGCCAGCAGCTTAGCCCTCACAGGGGGCGCTGGAAACACCATATATTTT.

The CDR3 loop reads CAIRGGGSYEQYF. In DNA form, the CDR3 reads TGTGCCATTCGGGGAGGGGGGTCCTACGAGCAGTACTTC. The chain is built from TRBV28 and TRBJ2-7; possible D gene TRBD2, 7 bases. CDR1 and CDR2 (germline): MDHEN, SYDVKM. The CDR3 has 13 amino acids. V was cut by 10 bases and J by 1 base, with 14 bases left in between. The variable domain in full, with the rest retrieved from reference TRBV28 and TRBJ2-7, is DVKVTQSSRYLVKRTGEKVFLECVQDMDHENMFWYRQDPGLGLRLIYFSYDVKMKEKGDIPEGYSVSREKKERFSLILESASTNQTSMYLCAIRGGGSYEQYFGPGTRLTVT.

This sequence joins TRBV28 and TRBJ1-1; possibly TRBD1 for D (6 bases). The CDR3 covers 15 residues. V was cut by 5 bases and J by 5 bases, with 18 bases left in between. Per germline, CDR1 MDHEN and CDR2 SYDVKM. This chain's CDR3 is CASSRRQDPGTEAFF. The CDR3 region has the DNA TGTGCCAGCAGTAGGAGACAGGACCCAGGAACTGAAGCTTTCTTT.

The rearrangement joins TRBV19 to TRBJ2-3, with D perhaps TRBD1 (5 bases). Per germline, CDR1 LNHDA and CDR2 SQIVND (reference sequence). This CDR3 spans 16 amino acids. V lost 7 bases and J 2 bases, leaving 19 bases between the germline ends. This chain's CDR3 is CASTPGGRVNTDTQYF. In DNA form, the CDR3 reads TGTGCCAGTACCCCTGGCGGCAGGGTGAACACAGATACGCAGTATTTT.

The V and J genes are TRBV27 and TRBJ1-2, with TRBD1 matching 8 bases. The germline V gene encodes CDR1 MNHEY and CDR2 SMNVEV (reference sequence). The CDR3 length is 13 residues. V dropped 5 bases and J dropped 5; count of bases not matched to a gene: 4. The CDR3 DNA is TGTGCCAGCAGTGACAGGGGCGGGTATGGCTACACCTTC. Protein: CASSDRGGYGYTF.

This CDR3 is CASSLIGQGANTEAFF. CDR3 nucleotides: TGTGCCAGCTCCCTAATTGGGCAGGGGGCGAACACTGAAGCTTTCTTT. The V and J genes are TRBV18 and TRBJ1-1; 8 nucleotides align to TRBD1. The J segment lost 1 base and the V segment lost 6 bases, leaving 10 bases of the junction unmatched. CDR3 length equals 16 residues. Germline lookup yields CDR1 KGHSH and CDR2 LQKENI.

The genes are TRBV27 and TRBJ2-5; 8 bases agree with TRBD1. V was pared by 6 bases and J by 5 bases, with 8 bases of the junction left unmatched. CDR1 MNHEY and CDR2 SMNVEV come from the germline V gene (reference sequence). The CDR3 covers 14 residues. For the CDR3, the DNA is TGTGCCAGCAGCCCCGGACAGGGTTGGGAGACCCAGTACTTC. This encodes CASSPGQGWETQYF.

This clone was detected a few times. V usage is TRBV29-1 and J usage is TRBJ1-1; D is perhaps TRBD1 (5 bases). CDR1 is SQVTM, CDR2 ANQGSEA, per germline. The germline V and J ends were trimmed by 1 base and 3 bases, with 9 bases remaining between them. This CDR3 has 13 amino acids. The CDR3 loop is CSVEVRQYTEAFF. The CDR3 DNA reads as TGCAGCGTTGAAGTAAGACAGTACACTGAAGCTTTCTTT.

This sequence joins TRBV9 and TRBJ1-3, with D unresolved. The CDR3 consists of 14 residues. Deletions cut 4 bases from V and 4 bases from J, with 12 bases between. Germline CDR1 and CDR2: SGDLS and YYNGEE. CDR3: CASSPRHHGNTIYF. In DNA, the CDR3 is TGTGCCAGCAGCCCGCGGCACCACGGAAACACCATATATTTT.

J is TRBJ2-5 and V is TRBV5-1, with 7 bases fitting TRBD2. The length of the CDR3 is 17 residues. Germline CDR1 is SGHRS and CDR2 is YFSETQ. Trimming removed 1 base from V and 0 bases from J; junction bases left unmatched: 9. The CDR3, as DNA: TGCGCCAGCAGCTTGAGGTTGGCTAGCGGATACCAAGAGACCCAGTACTTC. It translates to CASSLRLASGYQETQYF.

The chain employs TRBV28 and TRBJ2-3; TRBD1 matches at 9 bases. The CDR3 consists of 16 residues. The V gene's germline CDR1 is MDHEN and CDR2 SYDVKM. Unmatched junction bases numbered 13, after V lost 3 bases and J lost 9 bases. CDR3 nucleotides: TGTGCCAGCAGTTTGGGGGGACAGGGTACAATCTCCACGCAGTATTTT. This translates into CASSLGGQGTISTQYF.

V is TRBV6-5 and J is TRBJ1-6, with 8 bases identical to TRBD1. Germline V CDR1 and CDR2: MNHEY, SVGAGI. The length of the CDR3 is 14 residues. With V trimmed by 5 bases and J by 7 bases, 4 bases remained unmatched. CDR3 region: CASSQTGVNSPLHF. The CDR3 DNA follows: TGTGCCAGCAGTCAGACAGGGGTCAATTCACCCCTCCACTTT.

The V gene is TRBV7-6, the J gene TRBJ2-1; TRBD1 matches 7 bases. CDR1 is SGHVS and CDR2 is FNYEAQ in the germline V gene. CDR3 size: 17 residues. J gave up 2 bases and V 5 bases, and 12 bases lay outside the gene matches. In nucleotides, the CDR3 is TGTGCCAGCAGCCTTCCGCCGTGGCAGGGGGCCTACAATGAGCAGTTCTTC. Its translation is CASSLPPWQGAYNEQFF.

A few counts support this clone. This rearrangement joins TRBV2 to TRBJ1-4; no definite D call. In germline, CDR1 is SNHLY, CDR2 FYNNEI. CDR3 length: 14 amino acids. V lost 3 bases and J 6 bases, leaving 11 bases between the germline ends. CDR3: CASSDGSAHEKLFF. The CDR3 DNA follows: TGTGCCAGCAGTGACGGGTCGGCACATGAAAAACTGTTTTTT. The full variable domain, in which reference TRBV2 and TRBJ1-4 provide the parts outside the CDR3, is EPEVTQTPSHQVTQMGQEVILRCVPISNHLYFYWYRQILGQKVEFLVSFYNNEISEKSEIFDDQFSVERPDGSNFTLKIRSTKLEDSAMYFCASSDGSAHEKLFFGSGTQLSVL.

The V and J genes are TRBV13 and TRBJ1-1; 10 nucleotides line up with TRBD1. Germline-derived CDR1 and CDR2 are PRHDT and FYEKMQ (reference sequence). With V trimmed by 6 bases and J by 10 bases, 11 bases remained unmatched. The CDR3 is 14 residues long. CDR3 amino acids: CASSLDRGPLGAFF. CDR3 coding DNA: TGTGCCAGCAGTCTAGACAGGGGGCCGTTGGGAGCTTTCTTT.

The chain combines TRBV5-8 with TRBJ1-2; D gene ambiguous. The length of the CDR3 is 14 residues. Germline V gene lookup returns CDR1 SGHTS and CDR2 YDEGEE. Trimming pared 1 base from V and 4 bases from J, leaving 11 bases between. CDR3 DNA sequence: TGTGCCAGCAGCTTGTTTGGAGTCTCCTATGGCTACACCTTC. Amino acid sequence: CASSLFGVSYGYTF.

V is TRBV9 and J is TRBJ1-4; D is unresolved. Germline CDR1 SGDLS, CDR2 YYNGEE. CDR3 size: 14 residues. V lost 4 bases and J 2 bases, leaving 9 bases between the germline ends. For the CDR3, the DNA is TGTGCCAGCAGCCCCGGAGGGACTAATGAAAAACTGTTTTTT. It translates to CASSPGGTNEKLFF.

J is TRBJ1-2 and V is TRBV6-2 or TRBV6-3, with 8 bases aligning to TRBD1. Per germline, CDR1 MNHEY and CDR2 SVGEGT. V shed 4 bases, J shed 3 bases, and the junction held 7 bases outside the gene matches. This CDR3 spans 15 amino acids. CDR3 sequence reads: CASSFSGGEDYGYTF. The CDR3 coding sequence is TGTGCCAGCAGTTTCTCAGGGGGCGAGGACTATGGCTACACCTTC.

Concerning this clone: The CDR3 carries no conserved terminal phenylalanine or tryptophan, so it likely arises from a read error. Because the CDR3's place on the DNA is in doubt, the DNA is left out and the CDR3 is given as listed by TCRdb. V usage is TRBV2 and J usage is TRBJ2-7; TRBD1 reflects the table's D call only, with no check against the DNA. Per the germline V gene, CDR1 is SNHLY and CDR2 is FYNNEI. The CDR3 is 13 amino acids long, termini counted. CDR3 protein: CASSSRQGLHGNL.